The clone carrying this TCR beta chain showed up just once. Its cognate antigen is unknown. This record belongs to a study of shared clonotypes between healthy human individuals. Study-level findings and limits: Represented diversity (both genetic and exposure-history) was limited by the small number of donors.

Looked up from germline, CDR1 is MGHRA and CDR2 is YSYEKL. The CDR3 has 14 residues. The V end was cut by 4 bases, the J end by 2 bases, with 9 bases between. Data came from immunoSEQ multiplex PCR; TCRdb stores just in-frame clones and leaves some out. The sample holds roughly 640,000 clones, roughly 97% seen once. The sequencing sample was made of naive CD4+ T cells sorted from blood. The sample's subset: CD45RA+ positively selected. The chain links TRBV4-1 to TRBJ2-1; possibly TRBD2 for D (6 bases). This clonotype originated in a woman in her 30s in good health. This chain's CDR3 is CASSLSGAYNEQFF. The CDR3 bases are TGCGCCAGCAGCCTTAGCGGAGCCTACAATGAGCAGTTCTTC.